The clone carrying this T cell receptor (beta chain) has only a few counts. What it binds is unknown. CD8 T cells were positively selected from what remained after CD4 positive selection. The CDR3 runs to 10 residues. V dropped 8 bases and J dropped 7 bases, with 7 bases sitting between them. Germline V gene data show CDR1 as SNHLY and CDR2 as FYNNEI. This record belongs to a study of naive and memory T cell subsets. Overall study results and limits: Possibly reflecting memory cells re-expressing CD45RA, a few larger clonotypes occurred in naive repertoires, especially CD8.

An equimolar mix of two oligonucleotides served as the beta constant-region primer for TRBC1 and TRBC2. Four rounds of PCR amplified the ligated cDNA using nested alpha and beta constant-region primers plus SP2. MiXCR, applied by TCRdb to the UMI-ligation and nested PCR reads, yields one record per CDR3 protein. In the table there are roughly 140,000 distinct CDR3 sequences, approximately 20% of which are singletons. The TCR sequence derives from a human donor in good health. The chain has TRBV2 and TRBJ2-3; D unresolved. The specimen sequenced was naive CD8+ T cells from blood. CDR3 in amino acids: CASAQYTQYF. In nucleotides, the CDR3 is TGTGCCAGCGCCCAGTATACGCAGTATTTT.